This TCR beta chain was identified in a study of chemoradiotherapy in HPV16-positive cancers. Data came from immunoSEQ multiplex PCR; TCRdb stores just in-frame clones and leaves some out. The repertoire holds around 6,200 clones, with 81% as singletons. Turning to this clone: Its target is unknown.

V lost 6 bases and J lost 6; bases outside the gene matches: 10. This CDR3 region has 14 residues. Germline loops: CDR1 LGHNT, CDR2 FRNRAP. Over chemoradiotherapy, repertoires were sampled more than once. Study-wide results and limits: Only two HPV16-positive patients supplied the functional HPV-specificity definition.

V and J are TRBV12-5 and TRBJ1-2, with 7 nucleotides matching TRBD1. This sequence originates from a human donor with HPV-associated anogenital cancer. This specimen consisted of tumor tissue, obtained from a patient who underwent chemoradiotherapy. CDR3 amino acids: CASGWDSFFDGYTF. The CDR3 DNA reads TGTGCTAGTGGATGGGACAGCTTTTTTGATGGCTACACCTTC.